Detailed here is one T cell receptor beta chain. The repertoire was sequenced with immunoSEQ multiplex PCR; TCRdb's copy has only in-frame clones and lacks some. The sample has approximately 670 clones; 74% are singletons. The source of the sample is a study of ipilimumab plus nivolumab after autologous stem cell transplantation. Overall study context: Typical patient got a few ipilimumab doses and about eight nivolumab doses (median).

CDR1 MNHNS and CDR2 SASEGT come from the germline V gene. The CDR3 length is 15 residues. After removal of 2 bases from V and 7 bases from J, the junction contained 5 bases not matched to a gene. The input for sequencing was PBMCs, taken in a trial of ipilimumab plus nivolumab as post-transplant consolidation. This chain uses TRBV6-1 with TRBJ2-1, with TRBD2 identical over 10 bases. This receptor was obtained from a male donor with diffuse large B-cell lymphoma. This CDR3 is CASSEYSGGRNEQFF. CDR3 in DNA: TGTGCCAGCAGTGAATATAGCGGGGGGAGAAATGAGCAGTTCTTC.